The clone carrying this T cell receptor (beta chain) appeared a few times. Exclusion of a patient resulted from uncontrolled infection, other autoimmune disease, pregnancy or lactation. Diagnosing involved the use of clinical symptoms, serum thyroxine and TRAb, thyroid ultrasound and orbital computed tomography. CDR3 length: 16 residues. With 5 bases clipped from V and 0 bases from J, the junction kept 5 bases outside the gene matches. Germline V gene sequence: CDR1 MNHNS, CDR2 SASEGT. The entry originates in a study of T cells in Graves' hyperthyroidism and ophthalmopathy. Researchers took RNA transcripts and amplified the TCR beta CDR3 regions from them. HTBI primers were the set used in a first-round RT-PCR of the TCR CDR3. One entry per CDR3 protein, called by TCRdb with MiXCR from the multiplex PCR reads. The table has 640,000 or so distinct CDR3 sequences, approximately 14% seen once; the top ten hold approximately 6.4%.

The sequencing sample was made of blood. The chain recombines TRBV6-1 with TRBJ2-2; 8 bases are shared with TRBD1. This receptor was obtained from a woman under 30 with Graves' ophthalmopathy. For the CDR3, the DNA is TGTGCCAGCAGTACCCAGGACAGGGCGAACACCGGGGAGCTGTTTTTT. Translated: CASSTQDRANTGELFF.